This T cell receptor (beta chain) derives from a study of OX40 agonist ivuxolimab in advanced cancers. Background on the study: Eligibility rules accepted prior anti-PD-1, anti-PD-L1 or anti-CTLA-4 therapy, and around 43% had some. Study outcomes and limitations: There was clonal expansion of CD4+ and CD8+ blood T cells by week 6 at 0.1 to 3.0 mg/kg.

The length of the CDR3 is 11 residues. Germline CDR1 SGHAT, CDR2 FQNNGV. V gave up 4 bases and J gave up 5 bases, with 6 bases separating them. The table came from immunoSEQ multiplex PCR; TCRdb's copy has only in-frame clones and leaves some out. Of under 95,000 clones listed, around 88% were seen once; the top ten hold approximately 1.5%. This clone turned up a few times. Its antigen is unidentified. The input for sequencing was CD4+ or CD8+ T cells sorted from blood, taken in a trial of the OX40 agonist ivuxolimab. V is TRBV11-2 and J is TRBJ2-7; unclear D gene. The origin of this receptor is an adult with an advanced solid tumor such as melanoma, head and neck, liver or kidney cancer. DNA for the CDR3: TGTGCCAGCAGCTCGGCCCACGAGCAGTACTTC. Its protein product is CASSSAHEQYF.